The present T cell receptor beta chain was sequenced within a study of response to subunit inactivated influenza vaccine. Unmatched junction bases numbered 8, after V lost 0 bases and J lost 6 bases. The germline V gene has CDR1 SGHTS and CDR2 YDEGEE. This CDR3 contains 15 residues. Each CDR3 protein gets one entry after TCRdb re-called the RT-PCR reads with MiXCR. The table has roughly 520,000 distinct CDR3 sequences, 25% seen once. The source is a man aged 45-60 years who received an inactivated influenza vaccine. The specimen was CD4+ T cells sorted from PBMCs, collected about 5 days after vaccination. The chain recombines TRBV5-8 with TRBJ2-7, with TRBD1 identical over 8 bases. Here the CDR3 reads CASSLAGRGPGEQYF. The CDR3 DNA reads as TGTGCCAGCAGCTTGGCAGGCAGGGGGCCGGGCGAGCAGTACTTC.